At least ten counts were recorded for the clone carrying this T cell receptor (beta chain). The sample belongs to a study of neurological immune-mediated disorders. This CDR3 spans 17 amino acids. With 3 bases clipped from V and 6 bases from J, the junction kept 6 bases outside the gene matches. Germline CDR1 ENHRY, CDR2 SYGVKD. The cDNA came from 5'RACE, which used 10-nucleotide random UMIs. TCRdb used MiXCR to reprocess the 5' RACE reads, holding one entry per CDR3 protein. The profile shows 50,000 to 70,000 distinct CDR3 sequences, around 3.1% of them singletons. This rearrangement joins TRBV10-3 to TRBJ2-1, with 15 bases identical to TRBD2. The material sequenced was PBMCs. This TCR came from a man aged 35 to 55 with multiple sclerosis. The CDR3 spells CAISDPRTSGRANEQFF. The CDR3 DNA reads as TGTGCCATCAGTGATCCTAGGACTAGCGGGAGGGCCAATGAGCAGTTCTTC.